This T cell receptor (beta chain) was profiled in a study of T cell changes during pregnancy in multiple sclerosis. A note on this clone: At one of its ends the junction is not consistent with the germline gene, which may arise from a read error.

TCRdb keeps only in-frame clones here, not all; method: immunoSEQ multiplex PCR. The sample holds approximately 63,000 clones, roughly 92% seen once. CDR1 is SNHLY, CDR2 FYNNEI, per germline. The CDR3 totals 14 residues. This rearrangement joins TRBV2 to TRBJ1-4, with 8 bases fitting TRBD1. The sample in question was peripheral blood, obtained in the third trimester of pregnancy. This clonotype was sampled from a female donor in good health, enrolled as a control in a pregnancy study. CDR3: CASGDRGRREKLFF. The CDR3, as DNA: TGTGCCAGCGGTGACAGGGGAAGGCGGGAAAAACTGTTTTTT.